This entry features one T cell receptor beta chain sequence. This clonotype was detected only a few times. No antigen is known for it. Per-base qualities were not stored, and no clone one base away is much larger. The CDR3 holds 16 amino acids from the cysteine to the phenylalanine. The read is trimmed to its CDR3 DNA, 48 bases read in frame from base 1. The CDR1 and CDR2 encoded by the germline V gene are SGHTA and FQGTGA. Trimming takes 3 bases from V and 4 bases from J, and the germline ends sit 17 bases apart. These data originate in a study of T-cell memory formation after mild COVID-19 (dated by TCRdb to about 2021). Background for the entire study: Most TCR sequence clusters were specific to one of the two donors. The cohort was made up of two young adult volunteers, one female and one male, who were previously healthy. T-cell clones expanding and contracting after mild COVID-19 in two donors were tracked by longitudinal TCRalpha and TCRbeta repertoire sequencing. The research as a whole found: Contracting CD4+ clones were found mainly in CM and EM memory subsets, while CD8+ clones were enriched in EMRA. Some responding clones were found in pre-infection memory, which suggests that pre-existing cross-reactive memory T cells took part in the SARS-CoV-2 response. Balanced CD4/CD8 phenotypes were observed for clones contracting from day 15 to 85, whereas a bias towards CD4+ was observed for a second wave of clones expanding from day 15 to 37. The study covered only a couple of mild cases, and larger cohorts including severe cases with pre-infection samples were considered necessary. Whether the second-wave clones peaking on day 37 were SARS-CoV-2 specific was not confirmed.

The reads were generated on an Illumina NovaSeq 6000. cDNA libraries for TCRalpha and TCRbeta were prepared by 5'RACE using constant-segment primers, with sample barcodes and unique molecular identifiers added. RNA was extracted from every sample with Trizol reagent. The libraries were amplified in two PCR steps, and the second step added a second sample barcode and Illumina TruSeq adapters. Sequencing of the libraries was done on an Illumina NovaSeq, producing 2 x 150 bp paired-end reads. The original pipeline was this. Demultiplexing of reads and collapsing into UMI-guided consensus sequences were performed with migec v1.2.7. Using mixcr v2.1.11, UMI consensuses were aligned to TRA and TRB V and J templates and then assembled into clonotypes. A clonotype was counted as expanded or contracted only if both edgeR and NoisET called the change significant, with noise models trained on biological replicates. edgeR calls used a false discovery rate-adjusted p below 0.01 and a log2 fold-change threshold of 1. As an exploratory analysis of dynamics, PCA with hierarchical clustering was applied to max-normalized trajectories of the 1000 most abundant clonotypes. The CD4 or CD8 phenotype of responding clones was assigned using the separately sequenced CD4+ and CD8+ repertoires. The public reads were run again by TCRdb, first through fastp at Q25 and then through MiXCR, and only productive beta chains were kept. Each CDR3 protein gets just one entry, which takes the most common genes and DNA from the rows behind it. For this entry, the V and J calls and clone size follow TCRdb and not the study's own pipeline. The sample table records tens of thousands of distinct CDR3 sequences; roughly 25% of these occur just once. The ten largest clones take up about 42% of the sample.

Ficoll-Paque density gradient centrifugation was the method used to isolate PBMCs. The V gene is TRBV7-3 and the J gene is TRBJ2-3, and possibly TRBD2, on 6 matching bases. The TCR sequence derives from a man younger than 35 who had mild COVID-19 (a few samples of this study predate the infection). The sample titles of this study are shuffled in the database, so cell type and time point are left out; the donor was told from shared clones. Sequenced material: PBMCs or a T cell subset sorted from them (not recorded which). The CDR3 reads as follows: CASSFHPSEGPDTQYF. The bases are TGTGCCAGCAGCTTCCACCCTTCGGAGGGCCCAGATACGCAGTATTTT. When the CDR3 is completed using the reference TRBV7-3 and TRBJ2-3 genes on either side, the full variable domain is GAGVSQTPSNKVTEKGKYVELRCDPISGHTALYWYRQSLGQGPEFLIYFQGTGAADDSGLPNDRFFAVRPEGSVSTLKIQRTERGDSAVYLCASSFHPSEGPDTQYFGPGTRLTVL.